This T cell receptor (beta chain) is from a study of OX40 agonist ivuxolimab in advanced cancers. The CDR3 length is 20 residues. Trimming removed 5 bases from V and 3 bases from J; junction bases left unmatched: 21. Germline CDR1 is LNHDA and CDR2 is SQIVND (reference sequence). Generated by immunoSEQ multiplex PCR, the TCRdb table keeps only in-frame clones and is missing some. The sample holds roughly 76,000 clones, approximately 84% seen once. This clone was detected only once. The source of this sequence is an adult with an advanced solid tumor such as melanoma, head and neck, liver or kidney cancer. The sample in question was CD4+ or CD8+ T cells sorted from blood, obtained in a trial of the OX40 agonist ivuxolimab. The gene calls are TRBV19 and TRBJ1-5; 8 bases map to TRBD1. The DNA for the CDR3 is TGTGCCAGTAGTCCGCAATCGTGGGGACAGGCGCCGCCCGTCAATCAGCCCCAGCATTTT. Translating it yields CASSPQSWGQAPPVNQPQHF.